These 9 T cell receptor beta chains came from one sample sequenced in a study of neurological immune-mediated disorders. TCRdb re-derived calls from the 5' RACE reads in MiXCR, one entry per CDR3 protein. The table includes 32,000 or so distinct CDR3 sequences, about 12% detected once. The material sequenced was PBMCs. Receptors originate from a woman aged 55-69 years in good health.

This clonotype was observed at least ten times. This chain connects TRBV20-1 to TRBJ2-5; possible D gene TRBD1, 6 bases. CDR3 length equals 13 residues. Trimming removed 3 bases from V and 1 base from J, with 9 bases in between. CDR1 is DFQATT, CDR2 SNEGSKA, per germline (reference sequence). DNA for the CDR3: TGCAGTGCTAGGGGACAACCCCAAGAGACCCAGTACTTC. Protein sequence: CSARGQPQETQYF.

This clonotype was seen repeatedly, ten times or more. The chain links TRBV25-1 to TRBJ1-6; no firm D call. This CDR3 contains 17 residues. Germline CDR1 and CDR2: MGHDK and SYGVNS. V lost 1 base, J lost 8 bases, and 18 bases lay in between. The CDR3 DNA reads as TGTGCCAGCAGTGAATGGGAGGCTTCCGGAACGGATTCACCCCTCCACTTT. It yields the protein CASSEWEASGTDSPLHF.

This clonotype was observed many times. The chain has TRBV19 and TRBJ1-2, with D hard to call. V was clipped by 2 bases and J by 6 bases, with 4 bases between them. This CDR3 is 11 amino acids long. Per the germline V gene, CDR1 is LNHDA and CDR2 is SQIVND (reference sequence). The CDR3 protein is CASSITDGYTF. The DNA of the CDR3 is TGTGCCAGTAGTATAACGGATGGCTACACCTTC.

This clonotype has a count of ten or more. The chain uses TRBV27 and TRBJ2-5, with 7 bases matching TRBD2. The CDR3 length is 14 residues. Losses at the gene ends were 2 bases for V and 1 base for J; bases not matched to a gene: 1. Per germline, CDR1 MNHEY and CDR2 SMNVEV (reference sequence). The CDR3 bases are TGTGCCAGCAGTTTAAGCGGGGCCCAAGAGACCCAGTACTTC. Protein product: CASSLSGAQETQYF.

This clonotype was seen many times. The chain recombines TRBV5-4 with TRBJ2-2; 8 bases are shared with TRBD1. This CDR3 spans 15 amino acids. Losses at the gene ends were 2 bases for V and 3 bases for J; bases not matched to a gene: 3. Per the germline V gene, CDR1 is SGHNT and CDR2 is YYREEE (reference sequence). This CDR3 is CASSFQGADTGELFF. Written as DNA, the CDR3 is TGTGCCAGCAGCTTCCAGGGGGCGGACACCGGGGAGCTGTTTTTT.

There are many counts of this clonotype. One end of the junction does not line up with germline, which may come from a read error. V and J are TRBV29-1 and TRBJ1-1; D unclear. Per germline, CDR1 SQVTM and CDR2 ANQGSEA. This CDR3 has 13 residues. CDR3 nucleotides: TGCAGCGTTGTGCGGGATCTGAACTCTGAAGCTTTCTTT. It yields the protein CSVVRDLNSEAFF.

This clonotype was detected ten times or more. The CDR3 region is CASSLGQAGIHEQYF. CDR3 DNA: TGCGCCAGCAGCCTGGGACAGGCGGGTATCCACGAGCAGTACTTC. The rearrangement joins TRBV5-1 to TRBJ2-7, with 8 nucleotides matching TRBD1. The length of the CDR3 is 15 residues. The ends lost 4 bases at V and 5 bases at J; junction bases unmatched: 11. Germline V gene data show CDR1 as SGHRS and CDR2 as YFSETQ.

The table lists this clonotype with many counts. V is TRBV12-3 or TRBV12-4 and J is TRBJ1-5; 10 nucleotides agree with TRBD1. The junction had 5 bases not matched to a gene; V was cut back by 5 bases and J by 1 base. CDR3 length equals 16 residues. The CDR3 DNA is TGTGCCAGCAGTCCTGACAGGGGGCAGAGCAATCAGCCCCAGCATTTT. Protein product: CASSPDRGQSNQPQHF.

This clonotype was seen at least ten times. The rearrangement links TRBV6-2 or TRBV6-3 to TRBJ1-1; D perhaps matches TRBD1 (6 bases). The germline V gene has CDR1 MNHEY and CDR2 SVGEGT. This CDR3 spans 13 amino acids. The V gene lost 7 bases and the J gene lost 4 bases, with 13 bases spanning the gap. This CDR3 reads CASTLVQGTEAFF. The CDR3 nucleotides are TGTGCCAGCACCTTAGTACAGGGCACTGAAGCTTTCTTT.